These 16 T cell receptor beta chains originate from one sample sequenced in a study of human T cells and chemical hapten exposure. Time point here: patch test 2, 6 weeks after DPC sensitization. Treatment noted: therapeutic diphenylcyclopropenone sensitization with weekly scalp DPC. TCRdb called the RACE reads again in MiXCR, with one record for every CDR3 protein. The data contain about 380,000 distinct CDR3 sequences, nearly 6.5% of them singletons. Material: whole blood, obtained in connection with sensitization to the hapten diphenylcyclopropenone (DPC). Receptors originate from a woman under 30 with alopecia areata. Some clones in this sample may be carry-over from other donors' samples.

This clonotype was detected a few times. This chain's CDR3 is CASSVAGTFPYEQYF. Written as DNA, the CDR3 is TGTGCCAGCAGCGTCGCCGGGACTTTTCCCTACGAGCAGTACTTC. The J gene is TRBJ2-7, the V gene TRBV9; D might be TRBD2 (6 bases). The CDR3 is 15 amino acids. Trimming removed 2 bases at V and 2 bases at J, with 14 bases between. Germline CDR1 SGDLS, CDR2 YYNGEE. Drawing the rest from reference TRBV9 and TRBJ2-7, the complete variable domain is DSGVTQTPKHLITATGQRVTLRCSPRSGDLSVYWYQQSLDQGLQFLIQYYNGEERAKGNILERFSAQQFPDLHSELNLSSLELGDSALYFCASSVAGTFPYEQYFGPGTRLTVT.

The V and J genes are TRBV20-1 and TRBJ2-7; TRBD2 agrees at 7 bases. CDR3 length equals 15 residues. Unmatched junction bases numbered 12, after V lost 6 bases and J lost 1 base. Germline V gives CDR1 DFQATT, CDR2 SNEGSKA (reference sequence). The CDR3 region is CSARRWRGISYEQYF. CDR3 sequence (DNA): TGCAGTGCCAGGCGGTGGCGGGGGATTTCCTACGAGCAGTACTTC.

This clonotype came up a few times. V is TRBV5-1 and J is TRBJ2-3; TRBD2 matches at 11 bases. Unmatched junction bases numbered 2, after V lost 5 bases and J lost 0 bases. Per the germline V gene, CDR1 is SGHRS and CDR2 is YFSETQ. The CDR3 consists of 15 residues. The CDR3 DNA follows: TGCGCCAGCAGGCTAGCGGGGGGAAGCACAGATACGCAGTATTTT. Translation: CASRLAGGSTDTQYF.

This clonotype was seen at least ten times. CDR3 coding DNA: TGCAGCGTTGTTAGCGGGGGGGGATCCTCCTACAATGAGCAGTTCTTC. This translates into CSVVSGGGSSYNEQFF. The rearrangement joins TRBV29-1 to TRBJ2-1; 11 bases line up with TRBD2. The V gene end was trimmed by 4 bases and the J gene end by 0 bases; junction bases not matched to a gene: 5. The CDR3 spans 16 residues. Looked up from germline, CDR1 is SQVTM and CDR2 is ANQGSEA.

Many counts were recorded for this clonotype. This rearrangement joins TRBV18 to TRBJ1-2; D is unclear. With 3 bases removed from V and 0 bases from J, the gap between germline ends came to 11 bases. Germline V lookup: CDR1 KGHSH, CDR2 LQKENI. The length of the CDR3 is 15 residues. The CDR3 loop is CASSPQDAANYGYTF. The CDR3 DNA reads as TGTGCCAGCTCACCCCAGGATGCCGCTAACTATGGCTACACCTTC.

The V call is TRBV4-2, the J call TRBJ1-4; no clear D gene. CDR1 and CDR2 from the germline V gene are LGHNA and YNFKEQ. There are 16 residues in the CDR3. Trimming cost V 2 bases and J 1 base, with 11 bases left between them. CDR3 DNA sequence: TGTGCCAGCAGCCAATCCCACAGCAGAACTAATGAAAAACTGTTTTTT. It is translated as CASSQSHSRTNEKLFF.

This clonotype was counted ten times or more. The chain recombines TRBV14 with TRBJ1-1; TRBD1 might be the D (6 bases). V lost 5 bases and J lost 0, with 16 bases in between. Germline lookup yields CDR1 SGHDN and CDR2 FVKESK. The CDR3 consists of 16 residues. This chain's CDR3 is CASSNPPGALNTEAFF. CDR3 sequence (DNA): TGTGCCAGCAGCAACCCTCCAGGGGCCTTGAACACTGAAGCTTTCTTT.

This clonotype has at least ten counts. V usage is TRBV18 and J usage is TRBJ1-4, with D uncertain. Per the germline V gene, CDR1 is KGHSH and CDR2 is LQKENI. The CDR3 is made up of 14 amino acids. Between the trimmed V and J ends, which lost 1 base and 8 bases, there was a span of 11 bases. The CDR3 reads CASSPRRAEEKLFF. The DNA of the CDR3 is TGTGCCAGCTCACCACGTCGGGCGGAGGAAAAACTGTTTTTT.

J is TRBJ2-3 and V is TRBV27; D gene ambiguous. The CDR3 is made up of 14 amino acids. Trimming removed 3 bases from V and 4 bases from J, with 11 bases in between. From germline, CDR1 is MNHEY and CDR2 SMNVEV (reference sequence). CDR3 loop: CASSFLGRSDTQYF. In nucleotides, the CDR3 is TGTGCCAGCAGTTTTTTGGGCAGGTCAGATACGCAGTATTTT.

This clonotype was counted ten times or more. The rearrangement joins TRBV29-1 to TRBJ1-2; TRBD1 matches 8 bases. Unmatched junction bases numbered 9, after V lost 3 bases and J lost 0 bases. The germline gives CDR1 SQVTM, CDR2 ANQGSEA. The CDR3 covers 16 residues. CDR3 loop: CSVELYDRGSNYGYTF. CDR3 in DNA: TGCAGCGTTGAGCTATATGACAGGGGTTCTAACTATGGCTACACCTTC. Full variable domain (outside the CDR3, taken from reference TRBV29-1 and TRBJ1-2): SAVISQKPSRDICQRGTSLTIQCQVDSQVTMMFWYRQQPGQSLTLIATANQGSEATYESGFVIDKFPISRPNLTFSTLTVSNMSPEDSSIYLCSVELYDRGSNYGYTFGSGTRLTVV.

Regarding this clonotype: In this CDR3 the conserved last residue, phenylalanine or tryptophan, is missing, so a read error is likely. No DNA is shown, since the ends of the CDR3 on it are uncertain; the CDR3 is the one TCRdb lists. V usage is TRBV14 and J usage is TRBJ2-1; the table gives TRBD1 as D, unverified against the DNA. Counting both end residues, the CDR3 totals 12 amino acids. Germline CDR1 SGHDN, CDR2 FVKESK. This chain's CDR3 is CASSRSRDREGS.

This clonotype was recorded at least ten times. The chain couples TRBV12-5 to TRBJ1-2; 10 positions match TRBD1. This CDR3 has 13 residues. The junction had 7 bases not matched to a gene; V was cut back by 4 bases and J by 11 bases. CDR1 and CDR2 (germline): LGHNT, FRNRAP. CDR3 protein: CASGSPPGQGYTF. Written as DNA, the CDR3 is TGTGCTAGTGGTTCACCGCCGGGACAGGGGTACACCTTC. Using reference TRBV12-5 and TRBJ1-2 for the parts outside the CDR3, the full variable domain is DARVTQTPRHKVTEMGQEVTMRCQPILGHNTVFWYRQTMMQGLELLAYFRNRAPLDDSGMPKDRFSAEMPDATLATLKIQPSEPRDSAVYFCASGSPPGQGYTFGSGTRLTVV.

This clonotype was counted at least ten times. The chain carries TRBV6-2 or TRBV6-3 and TRBJ2-1; 13 bases are shared with TRBD2. The CDR3 totals 15 residues. Germline lookup yields CDR1 MNHEY and CDR2 SVGEGT. Trimming took 6 bases from V and 4 from J; bases not matched to a gene: 3. CDR3 coding DNA: TGTGCCAGCAGCTTACTAGCGGGGGGGTACAATGAGCAGTTCTTC. It translates to CASSLLAGGYNEQFF.

This clonotype has more than one count but fewer than ten. This chain links TRBV6-4 with TRBJ2-1; D remains unclear. CDR3 length: 15 amino acids. Deletions cut 4 bases from V and 2 bases from J, with 12 bases between. CDR1 and CDR2 from the germline V gene are MRHNA and SNTAGT. The CDR3 loop is CASSAAPAAYNEQFF. DNA of the CDR3: TGTGCCAGCAGTGCCGCCCCCGCGGCCTACAATGAGCAGTTCTTC.

This clonotype was counted ten times or more. The V gene is TRBV28, the J gene TRBJ1-6; D perhaps matches TRBD1 (6 bases). Trimming left V 2 bases short and J 9 bases short, with 11 bases between. Germline values: CDR1 MDHEN, CDR2 SYDVKM. The CDR3 consists of 14 residues. For the CDR3, the DNA is TGTGCCAGCAGTTTAGTACAGGGTGGTTCACCCCTCCACTTT. This codes for CASSLVQGGSPLHF. The entire variable domain, with the rest obtained from reference TRBV28 and TRBJ1-6, is as follows: DVKVTQSSRYLVKRTGEKVFLECVQDMDHENMFWYRQDPGLGLRLIYFSYDVKMKEKGDIPEGYSVSREKKERFSLILESASTNQTSMYLCASSLVQGGSPLHFGNGTRLTVT.

In this sample, this clonotype turned up many times. The chain uses TRBV6-6 and TRBJ1-5; D gene unclear. Trimming took off 2 bases at V and 2 bases at J, with 13 bases between the two ends. CDR3 size: 16 residues. Germline CDR1 MNHNY, CDR2 SVGAGI (reference sequence). The CDR3 nucleotides read TGTGCCAGCAGTTACGTGACAAGGTCGGGCAATCAGCCCCAGCATTTT. Translated, it gives CASSYVTRSGNQPQHF.